The T cell receptor beta chain described here comes from a study of spatial heterogeneity in lung cancer. General study findings and limits: Mutation tallies in tumors tracked expanded intratumoral alpha and beta TCR counts.

With 0 bases removed from V and 3 bases from J, the gap between germline ends came to 6 bases. Germline V gene lookup returns CDR1 SGHKS and CDR2 YYEKEE (reference sequence). The CDR3 extends over 13 amino acids. MiXCR was run by TCRdb on the 5' RACE reads, yielding one entry per CDR3 protein. This table holds some 97,000 distinct CDR3 sequences, around 4.3% found once. Time point denoted: sample taken at primary tumor resection. Tumor, nontumor lung or frozen PBMC supplied whole RNA that was sequenced unsorted. This clonotype was recorded at least ten times. The antigen is not known. The source of this sequence is a male donor with early-stage non-small cell lung cancer. This sample comprised lung tumor tissue, obtained at surgery. The V and J genes are TRBV5-5 and TRBJ1-1, with D unclear. The CDR3 bases are TGTGCCAGCAGCTTGGTAGGGTACACTGAAGCTTTCTTT. Translation: CASSLVGYTEAFF. The whole variable domain, remainder taken from reference TRBV5-5 and TRBJ1-1, is DAGVTQSPTHLIKTRGQQVTLRCSPISGHKSVSWYQQVLGQGPQFIFQYYEKEERGRGNFPDRFSARQFPNYSSELNVNALLLGDSALYLCASSLVGYTEAFFGQGTRLTVV.